A single sample gave rise to the 2 T cell receptor beta chains below, sequenced in a study of T cell responses to AZD1222 COVID-19 vaccine. Using immunoSEQ multiplex PCR, the repertoire was profiled, and TCRdb retains in-frame clones only, with some absent. The data show approximately 120,000 clones, about 91% seen once. The source material was peripheral blood, sampled on day 0 of AZD1222 vaccination. The receptors stem from an adult in good health.

The chain recombines TRBV3-1 (or the pseudogene TRBV3-2) with TRBJ1-2, with 9 positions matching TRBD1. The CDR3 consists of 14 residues. Unmatched junction bases numbered 4, after V lost 2 bases and J lost 6 bases. The germline V gene has CDR1 LGHDT and CDR2 YNNKEL (reference sequence). In DNA form, the CDR3 reads TGTGCCAGCAGCCAATTACAGGGGGCGAATGGCTACACCTTC. It is translated as CASSQLQGANGYTF.

The J gene is TRBJ1-5, the V gene TRBV6-5; no clear D. The CDR3 extends over 15 amino acids. Trimming left V 6 bases short and J 3 bases short, with 15 bases between. In germline, CDR1 is MNHEY, CDR2 SVGAGI. CDR3 region: CASRSLKGFNQPQHF. CDR3 bases: TGTGCCAGCAGATCCCTAAAGGGCTTCAATCAGCCCCAGCATTTT.